The 3 T cell receptor delta chains in this list originate from one sample, sequenced in a study of delta chains in infants with herpesvirus infections. Reverse transcription of PBMC RNA used primers specific for the gamma and delta chains. TCRdb processed the RT-PCR reads again with the CATT caller. Of about 1,500 delta-chain clones listed, under 45% are singletons. This specimen was peripheral blood, taken at time point 1 of longitudinal follow-up. The receptors derive from a human donor who was a Ugandan infant, either HIV-exposed or HIV-unexposed (not recorded which).

This clone was seen a few times. This chain joins TRAV23/DV6 and TRDJ1; D not resolved. The CDR3 runs 11 residues. V lost 2 bases, J lost 0 bases, and 2 bases lay in between. CDR1 and CDR2 (germline): NTAFDY, IRPDVSE (reference sequence). The CDR3 DNA sequence: TGTGCAGCAAGAGACACCGATAAACTCATCTTT. As protein: CAARDTDKLIF.

V usage is TRDV1 and J usage is TRDJ1, with 13 nucleotides matching TRDD3. The CDR3 spans 23 residues. Germline V gene data show CDR1 as TSWWSYY and CDR2 as QGS. V was clipped by 1 base and J by 8 bases; unmatched bases: 28. CDR3: CALGEPPSRYPRTGGYALLKLIF. The DNA of the CDR3 is TGTGCTCTTGGGGAACCCCCCTCTCGGTATCCCCGTACTGGGGGATACGCCCTTTTAAAACTCATCTTT.

The chain joins TRDV1 to TRDJ2; no definite D call. This CDR3 spans 22 amino acids. Germline V CDR1 and CDR2: TSWWSYY, QGS. Trimming cost V 3 bases and J 0 bases, with 29 bases left between them. CDR3 sequence reads: CALGEPRSPYTPRPALTAQLFF. Written as DNA, the CDR3 is TGTGCTCTTGGGGAGCCTAGAAGCCCGTATACCCCTCGGCCGGCTTTGACAGCACAACTCTTCTTT.